The 22 T cell receptor beta chains listed next were all sequenced from one sample in a study of early T cells in non-severe SARS-CoV-2 infection. In TCRdb, the 5' RACE reads were re-called with MiXCR into one record per CDR3 protein. The table shows about 77,000 distinct CDR3 sequences, with approximately 9.1% occurring only once. Sequenced: whole blood. These receptors came from an adult who was a healthcare worker with PCR-confirmed SARS-CoV-2 infection or an uninfected control (not recorded which).

The genes are TRBV4-2 and TRBJ2-3; 10 bases align to TRBD2. Germline CDR1 reads LGHNA; CDR2 reads YNFKEQ. Trimming removed 1 base from V and 2 bases from J; junction bases left unmatched: 6. This CDR3 region has 17 residues. Here the CDR3 reads CASSQAASGSFTDTQYF. The CDR3 region has the DNA TGTGCCAGCAGCCAAGCCGCTAGCGGGAGCTTCACAGATACGCAGTATTTT.

This clonotype came up a few times. The V gene is TRBV27, the J gene TRBJ2-7, with D hard to call. From germline, CDR1 is MNHEY and CDR2 SMNVEV (reference sequence). The ends were cut back, 8 bases at V and 0 bases at J, with 11 bases in the middle. The CDR3 has 13 amino acids. CDR3 sequence (DNA): TGTGCCAGCGGTACATACGACTCCTACGAGCAGTACTTC. Its translation is CASGTYDSYEQYF.

This clonotype was counted ten times or more. The chain employs TRBV20-1 and TRBJ2-5; 8 nucleotides agree with TRBD2. The V gene's germline CDR1 is DFQATT and CDR2 SNEGSKA (reference sequence). The CDR3 extends over 14 amino acids. Trimming removed 5 bases from V and 0 bases from J; junction bases left unmatched: 5. The CDR3 sequence: CSAGGSGNQETQYF. Here the CDR3 DNA reads TGCAGTGCTGGGGGTAGCGGGAACCAAGAGACCCAGTACTTC.

Of note for this clonotype: This could be a read error, since a much larger clone is one nucleotide away. The gene calls are TRBV5-6 and TRBJ1-1, with 8 bases aligning to TRBD1. In germline, CDR1 is SGHDT, CDR2 YYEEEE. The length of the CDR3 is 12 residues. The CDR3 region has the DNA TGTGCCAGCAGTTTCCAGGGGGCTGAAGTTTTCTTT. It specifies CASSFQGAEVFF.

This clonotype was seen more than once but under ten times. The chain uses TRBV29-1 and TRBJ2-5; D might be TRBD1 (7 bases). Trimming took 6 bases from V and 7 from J, leaving 18 bases between them. The CDR3 loop spans 13 amino acids. The germline CDR1 and CDR2 sequences are SQVTM and ANQGSEA. This CDR3 reads CSVLGGQLLTQYF. CDR3 coding DNA: TGCAGCGTCCTCGGGGGACAGCTCCTGACCCAGTACTTC.

The J gene is TRBJ2-3, the V gene TRBV9; 11 nucleotides agree with TRBD2. J was trimmed by 3 bases and V by 4 bases; bases with no gene match: 13. CDR3 length equals 18 residues. CDR1 is SGDLS, CDR2 YYNGEE, per germline. This chain's CDR3 is CASSPRTSGGTRTDTQYF. In nucleotides, the CDR3 is TGTGCCAGCAGCCCCCGTACTAGCGGGGGAACCAGAACAGATACGCAGTATTTT.

In this sample, this clonotype turned up many times. The junction does not match germline at one end; this may be a read error. The chain recombines TRBV20-1 with TRBJ2-4; TRBD1 matches 7 bases. The CDR3 sequence is 15 residues long. The V gene's germline CDR1 is DFQATT and CDR2 SNEGSKA (reference sequence). The CDR3 DNA sequence: TGCAGTGCTCGAGAACAGGGGATAGCCAAAAACATTCAGTACTTC. Translation: CSAREQGIAKNIQYF.

The CDR3 is CASKRQGNDEQFF. DNA for the CDR3: TGTGCCAGCAAACGACAGGGGAACGATGAGCAGTTCTTC. The J gene is TRBJ2-1, the V gene TRBV5-6; TRBD1 aligns across 8 bases. The CDR3 covers 13 residues. Unmatched junction bases numbered 7, after V lost 6 bases and J lost 8 bases. Germline V lookup: CDR1 SGHDT, CDR2 YYEEEE.

The rearrangement links TRBV12-3 or TRBV12-4 to TRBJ2-6; 11 nucleotides agree with TRBD2. Germline trimming cut 5 bases from V and 2 bases from J; bases unmatched to any gene: 2. There are 16 residues in the CDR3. CDR3 bases: TGTGCCAGCAGTACGGGACTAGCGGCTGGGGCCAACGTCCTGACTTTC. Its protein is CASSTGLAAGANVLTF.

This clonotype was found many times. The chain has TRBV20-1 and TRBJ2-7, with 11 bases that match TRBD2. V was clipped by 5 bases and J by 6 bases; unmatched bases: 12. The V gene's germline CDR1 is DFQATT and CDR2 SNEGSKA (reference sequence). The CDR3 covers 15 residues. The CDR3 coding sequence is TGCAGTGCTTACAGGACTAGCGGGCTCCCCCGCGAGCAGTACTTC. Translation gives CSAYRTSGLPREQYF.

This clonotype appeared a few times. The chain has TRBV24-1 and TRBJ2-1, with D possibly matching TRBD2 (6 bases). The CDR3 runs 13 residues. CDR1 KGHDR and CDR2 SFDVKD come from the germline V gene. V shed 1 base and J shed 8 bases, with 8 bases lying between them. The CDR3 DNA is TGTGCCACCAGTGATTTTTTAGCGGATGAGCAGTTCTTC. Its protein is CATSDFLADEQFF.

The chain carries TRBV20-1 and TRBJ1-2, with D perhaps matching TRBD1 (5 bases). This CDR3 has 12 residues. V was pared by 4 bases and J by 5 bases, with 11 bases between. Germline lookup yields CDR1 DFQATT and CDR2 SNEGSKA (reference sequence). CDR3 nucleotide sequence: TGCAGTGCTACCCAGGGAGGGTATGGCTACACCTTC. It translates to CSATQGGYGYTF.

The chain links TRBV19 to TRBJ2-6, with 7 bases identical to TRBD1. Germline values: CDR1 LNHDA, CDR2 SQIVND (reference sequence). V lost 5 bases to trimming and J lost 0 bases; unmatched junction nucleotides: 13. The CDR3 extends over 19 amino acids. CDR3 in amino acids: CASSYRGREMGSGANVLTF. DNA of the CDR3: TGTGCCAGTAGTTACAGGGGCAGGGAAATGGGCTCTGGGGCCAACGTCCTGACTTTC.

This clonotype was found a few times. The chain links TRBV5-1 to TRBJ2-3; TRBD2 agrees at 12 bases. Trimming at V came to 4 bases and at J to 1 base, leaving 4 bases not matched to a gene. Germline V gives CDR1 SGHRS, CDR2 YFSETQ. The CDR3 length is 16 residues. This CDR3 is CASSRRLAGGTDTQYF. The CDR3 bases are TGCGCCAGCAGCCGAAGACTAGCGGGAGGCACAGATACGCAGTATTTT.

This clonotype occurred many times. V is TRBV20-1 and J is TRBJ2-1, with 12 positions matching TRBD2. This CDR3 comprises 17 residues. CDR1 DFQATT and CDR2 SNEGSKA come from the germline V gene (reference sequence). J gave up 2 bases and V 6 bases, and 11 bases lay outside the gene matches. The CDR3 bases are TGCAGTGCGTCTTCGACTAGCGGGAGCCCGGCCTACAATGAGCAGTTCTTC. Its translation is CSASSTSGSPAYNEQFF.

This chain joins TRBV7-6 and TRBJ1-2; 7 nucleotides align to TRBD1. Germline V CDR1 and CDR2: SGHVS, FNYEAQ. This CDR3 is 13 amino acids long. Germline trimming cut 4 bases from V and 8 bases from J; bases unmatched to any gene: 7. DNA for the CDR3: TGTGCCAGCAGCTCGGAGGGGGCCTGGGGCTACACCTTC. It specifies CASSSEGAWGYTF.

This clonotype was recorded at least ten times. J is TRBJ1-2 and V is TRBV28; 9 bases align to TRBD1. CDR3 length equals 12 residues. Germline CDR1 and CDR2: MDHEN and SYDVKM. The junction had 2 bases not matched to a gene; V was cut back by 5 bases and J by 7 bases. This CDR3 reads CASSTGGGGYTF. Here the CDR3 DNA reads TGTGCCAGCAGTACAGGGGGCGGTGGCTACACCTTC.

The table lists this clonotype with a few counts. One junction end does not reproduce the germline sequence, and a read error may be involved. The rearrangement uses TRBV3-1 and TRBJ2-7; either TRBD1 or TRBD2 may supply D (5 bases each). This CDR3 contains 12 residues. The V gene's germline CDR1 is LGHDT and CDR2 YNNKEL (reference sequence). CDR3 in DNA: TGTGCCAGCAGCCAAGGGGGGACGCCATCCCACTTC. Translated, it gives CASSQGGTPSHF.

This clonotype has a count of ten or more. The chain has TRBV6-1 and TRBJ2-4; no reliable D call. The V gene's germline CDR1 is MNHNS and CDR2 SASEGT. The CDR3 is 15 residues long. V shed 2 bases and J shed 6 bases, with 14 bases lying between them. In DNA, the CDR3 is TGTGCCAGCAGTGAATTCAGTGCGCGAGGAAACATTCAGTACTTC. Translation: CASSEFSARGNIQYF.

This clonotype showed up many times. J is TRBJ2-6 and V is TRBV18; 7 positions match TRBD1. The germline CDR1 and CDR2 sequences are KGHSH and LQKENI. The CDR3 is made up of 20 amino acids. The junction had 14 bases not matched to a gene; V was cut back by 3 bases and J by 0 bases. CDR3 DNA sequence: TGTGCCAGCTCACCCCTCTCCCCACAGGGGAGCTCCTCTGGGGCCAACGTCCTGACTTTC. This translates into CASSPLSPQGSSSGANVLTF. Full variable domain (rest looked up from reference TRBV18 and TRBJ2-6): NAGVMQNPRHLVRRRGQEARLRCSPMKGHSHVYWYRQLPEEGLKFMVYLQKENIIDESGMPKERFSAEFPKEGPSILRIQQVVRGDSAAYFCASSPLSPQGSSSGANVLTFGAGSRLTVL.

This clonotype has at least ten counts. The chain recombines TRBV20-1 with TRBJ1-6; the D is unclear. The CDR3 covers 11 residues. Germline V lookup: CDR1 DFQATT, CDR2 SNEGSKA (reference sequence). V lost 3 bases to trimming and J lost 6 bases, with 3 bases between them. The CDR3 protein is CSARANSPLHF. The CDR3 coding sequence is TGCAGTGCTAGGGCTAATTCACCCCTCCACTTT.

This clonotype came up many times. V gene TRBV18 combines with J gene TRBJ2-5; TRBD1 or TRBD2 may be the D gene (5 bases each). In germline, CDR1 is KGHSH, CDR2 LQKENI. This CDR3 has 13 amino acids. Trimming took 5 bases from V and 2 from J, leaving 9 bases between them. CDR3 sequence reads: CASSRGVQETQYF. In nucleotides, the CDR3 is TGTGCCAGCTCAAGGGGAGTTCAAGAGACCCAGTACTTC.